This TCR beta chain was captured by sequencing in a study of T cell repertoires in cytomegalovirus infection. Across the whole study: CMV infection plus the matching HLA type was flagged by public TCR beta signatures.

Remarks on this clonotype: The antigen remains unidentified.

The study's findings and limits: Within the response measured ex vivo, HLA-C-restricted CMV-specific TCR beta clonotypes were dominant.

TCRdb reprocessed the reads with MiXCR, giving one entry per CDR3 protein. The table shows 50,000 or so distinct CDR3 sequences, with about 18% occurring only once. Trimming cost V 5 bases and J 4 bases; bases outside gene matches: 8. Germline assignment: CDR1 SGHAT and CDR2 FQNNGV. The CDR3 runs to 15 residues. The clonotype originates from a human donor in good health (CMV status not recorded). Some clones in this sample may be carry-over from other donors' samples. The rearrangement links TRBV11-2 to TRBJ1-2; 9 bases fit TRBD1. Sequenced material: CD8+ T cells from cultured PBMCs, taken from culture after CMV antigen stimulation. CDR3: CASSGWDRVLYGYTF. In DNA, the CDR3 is TGTGCCAGCAGCGGATGGGACAGGGTCCTCTATGGCTACACCTTC.